A selection of T cell receptor beta chains follows, all from one sample in a study of blood T cell repertoires in COVID-19. Generated by immunoSEQ multiplex PCR, the TCRdb table keeps only in-frame clones and is missing some. The sample has 300,000 to 400,000 clones, about 87% seen once. Input material: peripheral blood. The receptors derive from a woman between 45 and 65 years old who had recovered from COVID-19. The CDR3 runs from the conserved cysteine through the conserved F or W. Not all rows give a size; the values are once, few, many and, for expanded clones, a class.

v_gene,abundance,CDR3aa
TRBV27,once,CASKANRGYNEQFF
TRBV21-1,-,CASSKARPRGSTGELFF
TRBV27,-,CASSLYGTGGREQYF
TRBV11-2,-,CASSTNRQREGETQYF
TRBV18,-,CASSPTGTGDSPLHF
TRBV3-1/TRBV3-2,-,CASSQPPDQPQHF
TRBV7-8,-,CASSSGGGVAYEQYF
TRBV19,-,CASRRDRNTEAFF
TRBV2,-,CASSEGPYNEQFF
TRBV20-1,-,CSAGVGYGYTF
TRBV18,-,CASSPLADRSNYGYTF
TRBV29-1,-,CSAARDRYHDKISPLHF
TRBV6-6,-,CASSYRGAGELFF
TRBV3-1/TRBV3-2,few,CASSRTSGRRSDTQYF
TRBV3-1/TRBV3-2,few,CASSRAGTNTEAFF
TRBV5-4,once,CASSLSSGPTDTQYF
TRBV10-3,-,CAISESGGKATEAFF
TRBV28,-,CASRDQNEKLFF
TRBV7-2,-,CASSLGTGEARSPLHF
TRBV2,-,CASGGRAVDRPLAKNIQYF
TRBV4-1,-,CASSLLTRQPGNTIYF
TRBV4-3,-,CASSQDRGTQYF
TRBV5-1,-,CASSLESNQETQYF
TRBV6-5,-,CATRGGSNSPLHF
TRBV6-6,-,CASSYSLSAGELFF
TRBV6-2/TRBV6-3,once,CASSLAGGVRETQYF
TRBV7-2,few,CASGPGQGVHEQYF
TRBV7-2,-,CASSLGPQGAPRGELFF